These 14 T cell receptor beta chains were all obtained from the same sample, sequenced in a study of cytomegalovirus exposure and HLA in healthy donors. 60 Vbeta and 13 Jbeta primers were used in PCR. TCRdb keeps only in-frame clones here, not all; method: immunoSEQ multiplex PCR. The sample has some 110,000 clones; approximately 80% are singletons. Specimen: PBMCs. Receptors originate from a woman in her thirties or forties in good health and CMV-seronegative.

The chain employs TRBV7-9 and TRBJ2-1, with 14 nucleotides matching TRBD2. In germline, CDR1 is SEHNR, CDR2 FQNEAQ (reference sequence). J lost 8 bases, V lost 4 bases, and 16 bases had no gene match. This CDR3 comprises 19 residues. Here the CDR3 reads CASSSLTSGRVISGDEQFF. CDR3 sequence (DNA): TGTGCCAGCAGCTCGTTGACTAGCGGGAGGGTCATCTCGGGCGATGAGCAGTTCTTC.

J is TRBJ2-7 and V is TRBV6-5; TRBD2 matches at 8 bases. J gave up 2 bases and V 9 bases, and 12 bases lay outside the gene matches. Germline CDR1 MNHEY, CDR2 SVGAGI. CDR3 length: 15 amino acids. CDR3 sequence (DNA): TGTGCCAGACTCAGGACTAGCTGTATCACCTACGAGCAGTACTTC. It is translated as CARLRTSCITYEQYF.

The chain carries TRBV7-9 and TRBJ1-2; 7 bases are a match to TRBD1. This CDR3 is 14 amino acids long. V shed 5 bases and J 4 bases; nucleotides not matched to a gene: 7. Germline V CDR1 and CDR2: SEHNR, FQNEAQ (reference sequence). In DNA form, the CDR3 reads TGTGCCAGCAGCCCCCCCGGGACAGTCTATGGCTACACCTTC. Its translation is CASSPPGTVYGYTF.

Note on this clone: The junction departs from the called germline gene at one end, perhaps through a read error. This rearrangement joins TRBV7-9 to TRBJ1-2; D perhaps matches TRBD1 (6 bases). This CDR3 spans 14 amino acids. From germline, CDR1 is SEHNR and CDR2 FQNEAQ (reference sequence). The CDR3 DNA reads TGTTCCAGCAGCTTAGAGGGACATCCTTTCGGCTACACCTTC. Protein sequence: CSSSLEGHPFGYTF. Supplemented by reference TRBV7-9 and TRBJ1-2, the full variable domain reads DTGVSQNPRHKITKRGQNVTFRCDPISEHNRLYWYRQTLGQGPEFLTYFQNEAQLEKSRLLSDRFSAERPKGSFSTLEIQRTEQGDSAMYLCSSSLEGHPFGYTFGSGTRLTVV.

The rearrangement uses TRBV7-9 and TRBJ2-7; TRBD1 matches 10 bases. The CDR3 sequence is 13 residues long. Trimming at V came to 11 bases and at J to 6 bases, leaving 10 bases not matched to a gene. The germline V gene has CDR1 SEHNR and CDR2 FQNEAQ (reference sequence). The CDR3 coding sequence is TGTGCCTGCCGGGACAGGGGTTTTGTCGAGCAGTACTTC. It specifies CACRDRGFVEQYF.

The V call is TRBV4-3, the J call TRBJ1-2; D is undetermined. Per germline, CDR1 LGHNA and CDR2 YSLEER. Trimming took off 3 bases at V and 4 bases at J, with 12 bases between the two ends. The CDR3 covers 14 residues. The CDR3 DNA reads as TGCGCCAGCAGCCACGAGGGAAAAGGCTATGGCTACACCTTC. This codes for CASSHEGKGYGYTF.

The CDR3 region has the DNA TGCAGCGGAGTAGGGACAGGGTACTACGAGCAGTACTTC. This translates into CSGVGTGYYEQYF. The chain is built from TRBV29-1 and TRBJ2-7, with TRBD1 matching over 9 bases. The germline V gene has CDR1 SQVTM and CDR2 ANQGSEA. Losses at the gene ends were 7 bases for V and 3 bases for J; bases not matched to a gene: 7. The CDR3 is 13 amino acids.

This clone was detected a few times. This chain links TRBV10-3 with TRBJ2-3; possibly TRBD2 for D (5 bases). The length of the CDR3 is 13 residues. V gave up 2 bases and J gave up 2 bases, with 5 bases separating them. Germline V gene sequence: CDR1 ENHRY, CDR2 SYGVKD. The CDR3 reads CAISERDTDTQYF. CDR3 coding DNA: TGTGCCATCAGTGAGCGGGACACAGATACGCAGTATTTT.

The CDR3 coding sequence is TGTGCCAGCAGACCCACCGGGACTAGACCTAATGAGCAGTTCTTC. Translating gives CASRPTGTRPNEQFF. The genes are TRBV7-2 and TRBJ2-1; TRBD2 matches at 8 bases. Germline CDR1 SGHTA, CDR2 FQGNSA. This CDR3 is built from 15 residues. V lost 6 bases and J lost 7; bases outside the gene matches: 11.

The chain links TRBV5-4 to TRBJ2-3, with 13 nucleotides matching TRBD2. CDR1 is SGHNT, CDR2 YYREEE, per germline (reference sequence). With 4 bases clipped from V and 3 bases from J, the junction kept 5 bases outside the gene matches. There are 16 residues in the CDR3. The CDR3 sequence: CASSMGLAGRTDTQYF. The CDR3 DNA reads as TGTGCCAGCAGCATGGGACTAGCGGGACGGACAGATACGCAGTATTTT.

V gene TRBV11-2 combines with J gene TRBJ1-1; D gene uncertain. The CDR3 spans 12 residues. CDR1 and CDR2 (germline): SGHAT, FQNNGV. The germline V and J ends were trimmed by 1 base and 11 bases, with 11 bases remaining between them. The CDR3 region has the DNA TGTGCCAGCAGCTTAGTGGCGGGGATGGCTTTCTTT. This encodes CASSLVAGMAFF.

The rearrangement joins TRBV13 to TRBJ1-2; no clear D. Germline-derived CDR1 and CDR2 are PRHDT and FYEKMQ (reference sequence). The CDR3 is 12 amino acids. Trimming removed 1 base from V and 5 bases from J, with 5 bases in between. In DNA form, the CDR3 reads TGTGCCAGCAGCTTAGACGGGTATGGCTACACCTTC. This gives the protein CASSLDGYGYTF.

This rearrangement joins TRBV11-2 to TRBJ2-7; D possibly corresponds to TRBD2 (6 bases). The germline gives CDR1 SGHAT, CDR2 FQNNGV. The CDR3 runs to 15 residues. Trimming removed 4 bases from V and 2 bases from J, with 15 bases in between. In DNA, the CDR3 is TGTGCCAGCAGCTCCTCCGGGGTAGCGGCCTACGAGCAGTACTTC. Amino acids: CASSSSGVAAYEQYF.

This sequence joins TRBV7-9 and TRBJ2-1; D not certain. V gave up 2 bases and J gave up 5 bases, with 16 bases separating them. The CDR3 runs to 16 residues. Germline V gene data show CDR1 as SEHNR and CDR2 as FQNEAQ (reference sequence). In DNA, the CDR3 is TGTGCCAGCAGCTTAATAGGTCAGGAACTCGACAATGAGCAGTTCTTC. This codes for CASSLIGQELDNEQFF. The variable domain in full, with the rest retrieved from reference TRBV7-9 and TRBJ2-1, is DTGVSQNPRHKITKRGQNVTFRCDPISEHNRLYWYRQTLGQGPEFLTYFQNEAQLEKSRLLSDRFSAERPKGSFSTLEIQRTEQGDSAMYLCASSLIGQELDNEQFFGPGTRLTVL.